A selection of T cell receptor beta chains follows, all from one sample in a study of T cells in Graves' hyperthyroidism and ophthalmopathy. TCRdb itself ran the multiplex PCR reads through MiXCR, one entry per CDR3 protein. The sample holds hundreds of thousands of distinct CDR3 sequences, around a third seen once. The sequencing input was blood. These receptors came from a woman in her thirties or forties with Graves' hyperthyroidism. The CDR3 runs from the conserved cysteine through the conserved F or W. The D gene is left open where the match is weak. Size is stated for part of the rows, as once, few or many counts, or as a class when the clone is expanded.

CASSIEGFGDTEAFF	TGTGCCAGTAGTATCGAGGGGTTCGGAGACACTGAAGCTTTCTTT	many	.	TRBV19	TRBJ1-1
CASSPDWPQQETQYF	TGTGCCAGTAGTCCGGACTGGCCGCAGCAAGAGACCCAGTACTTC	many	.	TRBV19	TRBJ2-5
CATTVGYGYTF	TGTGCCACTACAGTGGGCTATGGCTACACCTTC	few	.	TRBV10-3	TRBJ1-2
CASSTPDRGQGQPQHF	TGTGCCAGTAGTACCCCGGACAGGGGGCAAGGTCAGCCCCAGCATTTT	many	TRBD1	TRBV19	TRBJ1-5
CASSLDHSTGQPYEQYF	TGTGCCAGCAGCTTAGACCACTCAACGGGACAGCCCTACGAGCAGTACTTC	few	TRBD1	TRBV7-2	TRBJ2-7
CASSNQGATNEKLFF	TGTGCCAGTTCCAATCAGGGGGCAACTAATGAAAAACTGTTTTTT	many	TRBD1	TRBV19	TRBJ1-4
CSSSGTANTEAFF	TGCAGCAGTTCCGGGACCGCGAACACTGAAGCTTTCTTT	.	.	TRBV29-1	TRBJ1-1
CASKPDDDYGYTF	TGTGCCAGCAAGCCTGACGATGACTACGGCTACACCTTC	many	.	TRBV12-3/TRBV12-4	TRBJ1-2
CASSQERDSLWQYF	TGCGCCAGCAGCCAAGAAAGGGACTCCCTTTGGCAGTACTTC	few	.	TRBV4-3	TRBJ2-7
CASSRRGQGISNSPLHF	TGTGCCAGCAGCCGCCGGGGACAGGGAATTTCAAATTCACCCCTCCACTTT	few	TRBD1	TRBV12-3/TRBV12-4	TRBJ1-6
CASSYSSPRGGNQPQHF	TGTGCCAGCAGTTACTCGAGTCCGCGGGGGGGCAATCAGCCCCAGCATTTT	.	.	TRBV2	TRBJ1-5
CASSSGTSADYEQYF	TGCGCCAGCAGCTCCGGGACTAGCGCCGACTACGAGCAGTACTTC	.	TRBD2	TRBV5-1	TRBJ2-7
CSVSGLAGKETQYF	TGCAGTGTTTCGGGACTAGCGGGGAAAGAGACCCAGTACTTC	few	TRBD2	TRBV20-1	TRBJ2-5
CSARDMVAGWGETQYF	TGCAGTGCTAGAGATATGGTCGCTGGCTGGGGAGAGACCCAGTACTTC	.	.	TRBV20-1	TRBJ2-5
CASSYQTGTGLRRDEQYF	TGTGCCAGCAGTTACCAGACCGGGACAGGGTTAAGAAGGGACGAGCAGTACTTC	.	TRBD1	TRBV6-2/TRBV6-3	TRBJ2-7
CASSQVDRGPEAFF	TGCGCCAGCAGCCAAGTCGACAGGGGGCCTGAAGCTTTCTTT	few	TRBD1	TRBV5-1	TRBJ1-1
CASSLEEGNYEQYF	TGTGCCAGCAGCTTAGAGGAGGGGAACTACGAGCAGTACTTC	.	.	TRBV7-9	TRBJ2-7
CASSQLAGVFDGQHF	TGTGCCAGCAGCCAACTAGCGGGAGTTTTCGACGGGCAGCACTTC	.	TRBD2	TRBV7-9	TRBJ2-7
CSARDLSGIPDTQYF	TGCAGTGCTAGAGATCTGTCAGGGATCCCAGATACGCAGTATTTT	few	.	TRBV20-1	TRBJ2-3
CASSLVPDSNQPQHF	TGTGCCAGCAGCTTAGTCCCGGATAGCAATCAGCCCCAGCATTTT	few	.	TRBV11-2	TRBJ1-5
CASSIRTGSNTGELFF	TGTGCCAGTAGTATTCGGACAGGGAGTAACACCGGGGAGCTGTTTTTT	.	TRBD1	TRBV19	TRBJ2-2
CASSERGGGTYEQYF	TGTGCCAGCAGTGAAAGGGGAGGGGGGACCTACGAGCAGTACTTC	.	.	TRBV2	TRBJ2-7
CSVGTGQSSYEQYF	TGCAGCGTTGGCACGGGACAGTCATCCTACGAGCAGTACTTC	once	TRBD1	TRBV29-1	TRBJ2-7
CASSHISGGNSNQPQHF	TGTGCCAGCAGCCATATTTCCGGGGGAAACAGCAATCAGCCCCAGCATTTT	many	.	TRBV7-8	TRBJ1-5
CASGTGRGTEAFF	TGTGCCAGCGGGACGGGTCGAGGCACTGAAGCTTTCTTT	.	.	TRBV6-5	TRBJ1-1
CASSETGAAAYEQYF	TGCGCCAGCAGCGAGACGGGGGCCGCCGCCTACGAGCAGTACTTC	few	.	TRBV4-1	TRBJ2-7
CRDGTNEKLFF	TGCAGAGACGGGACGAATGAAAAACTGTTTTTT	.	.	TRBV29-1	TRBJ1-4
CASSSRQVLTGELFF	TGCGCCAGCAGCTCGCGACAGGTCCTCACCGGGGAGCTGTTTTTT	many	.	TRBV5-1	TRBJ2-2
CASSLHRAGEFEQYF	TGTGCCAGCAGCTTGCACAGAGCGGGAGAATTCGAGCAGTACTTC	.	TRBD2	TRBV5-8	TRBJ2-7
CSVEEGGGYTF	TGCAGCGTTGAAGAGGGAGGAGGCTACACCTTC	.	.	TRBV29-1	TRBJ1-2
CASSLQGGQREQYF	TGTGCCAGCAGCTTACAGGGGGGGCAGCGCGAGCAGTACTTC	many	.	TRBV7-2	TRBJ2-7
CASSTPGQNYGYTF	TGTGCCAGCAGCACTCCGGGACAGAACTATGGCTACACCTTC	many	TRBD1	TRBV5-8	TRBJ1-2
CASSFRDGLNNEQFF	TGTGCCAGCAGCTTCCGGGACGGGTTAAACAATGAGCAGTTCTTC	once	.	TRBV7-9	TRBJ2-1
CSARDRARHTEAFF	TGCAGTGCTAGAGATAGGGCGCGTCACACTGAAGCTTTCTTT	once	.	TRBV20-1	TRBJ1-1
CASSFPSPGQGSYEQYF	TGTGCCAGCAGCTTCCCTTCCCCAGGACAGGGATCCTACGAGCAGTACTTC	.	TRBD1	TRBV6-2/TRBV6-3	TRBJ2-7
CASSRTSGGAMETQYF	TGCGCCAGCAGCAGGACTAGCGGGGGGGCCATGGAGACCCAGTACTTC	.	TRBD2	TRBV4-3	TRBJ2-5
CASSESGGRFTSGNTIYF	TGCGCCAGCAGTGAGTCGGGCGGAAGATTTACCTCTGGAAACACCATATATTTT	.	.	TRBV10-2	TRBJ1-3
CASSQMGQSAEQYF	TGTGCCAGCAGCCAGATGGGACAGTCGGCCGAGCAGTACTTC	.	TRBD1	TRBV3-1	TRBJ2-7
CASSPTGVLYEQYF	TGTGCCAGCAGCCCCACTGGGGTCCTCTACGAGCAGTACTTC	many	.	TRBV12-3/TRBV12-4	TRBJ2-7
CASRSVPGQGKDYGYTF	TGTGCCAGCAGATCCGTCCCGGGACAGGGTAAGGACTATGGCTACACCTTC	.	TRBD1	TRBV12-3/TRBV12-4	TRBJ1-2
CASSGPSHYGTWIGNTIYF	TGTGCCAGCAGTGGACCAAGTCATTATGGGACCTGGATCGGAAACACCATATATTTT	.	.	TRBV6-1	TRBJ1-3
CASSPSDEAFF	TGTGCCAGCAGCCCCTCTGACGAGGCTTTCTTT	.	.	TRBV6-2/TRBV6-3	TRBJ1-1
CASSLPGVNTEAFF	TGTGCCAGCAGTCTTCCAGGGGTGAACACTGAAGCTTTCTTT	.	.	TRBV6-6	TRBJ1-1
CSANGDNEQFF	TGCAGCGCCAATGGGGACAATGAGCAGTTCTTC	few	.	TRBV29-1	TRBJ2-1
CSARDLLAPTGEQYF	TGCAGTGCTAGAGATCTACTAGCGCCAACTGGCGAGCAGTACTTC	.	TRBD2	TRBV20-1	TRBJ2-7
CSAMGLAGGQQETQYF	TGCAGTGCTATGGGGCTAGCGGGGGGTCAACAAGAGACCCAGTACTTC	.	TRBD2	TRBV20-1	TRBJ2-5
CASSPTPLDVTIYF	TGTGCCAGCAGCCCGACCCCTCTGGATGTCACCATATATTTT	many	.	TRBV11-3	TRBJ1-3
CASSPRQASANYGYTF	TGTGCCAGCAGCCCTCGACAGGCCTCAGCTAACTATGGCTACACCTTC	.	.	TRBV6-6	TRBJ1-2
CAISVGSSGGYQETQYF	TGTGCCATCAGTGTAGGATCTAGCGGGGGCTACCAAGAGACCCAGTACTTC	.	TRBD2	TRBV10-3	TRBJ2-5
CASSTSAAGVGNQPQHF	TGTGCCAGTAGTACGAGCGCCGCAGGGGTTGGCAATCAGCCCCAGCATTTT	.	.	TRBV19	TRBJ1-5
CASRPGGGGEQYF	TGTGCCAGCAGGCCCGGGGGAGGCGGCGAGCAGTACTTC	.	.	TRBV9	TRBJ2-7